Listed below are T cell receptor beta chains from one sample, sequenced in a study of blood T cell repertoires in COVID-19. Assay: immunoSEQ multiplex PCR; the TCRdb copy retains only in-frame clones and omits some. The sample has around 140,000 clones; around 86% are singletons. The sample taken for sequencing was peripheral blood. These receptors came from a man aged 45-60 years who had recovered from COVID-19. Both conserved end residues are part of each CDR3. Fields, in order: clone size, D gene, V gene, J gene, CDR3 protein, CDR3 DNA. A D gene is named only where the DNA matches it firmly. Only part of the rows carry a size: once, few, many, or a class if the clone is expanded.

abundance: .; d_gene: .; v_gene: TRBV7-2; j_gene: TRBJ2-5; CDR3aa: CASSLVSGGGETQYF; CDR3nt: TGTGCCAGCAGCTTGGTCTCAGGGGGAGGAGAGACCCAGTACTTC
abundance: once; d_gene: .; v_gene: TRBV6-5; j_gene: TRBJ2-7; CDR3aa: CASSYSLGAYEQYF; CDR3nt: TGTGCCAGCAGTTATTCCCTCGGGGCCTACGAGCAGTACTTC
abundance: few; d_gene: TRBD1; v_gene: TRBV12-3/TRBV12-4; j_gene: TRBJ1-2; CDR3aa: CASNWDRTYGYTF; CDR3nt: TGTGCCAGCAACTGGGACAGAACCTATGGCTACACCTTC
abundance: .; d_gene: .; v_gene: TRBV19; j_gene: TRBJ1-5; CDR3aa: CASIPDGGHGQPQHF; CDR3nt: TGTGCCAGTATCCCAGACGGGGGGCATGGTCAGCCCCAGCATTTT
abundance: .; d_gene: .; v_gene: TRBV15; j_gene: TRBJ1-2; CDR3aa: CATSSGANYGYTF; CDR3nt: TGTGCCACCAGTAGTGGAGCTAACTATGGCTACACCTTC
abundance: .; d_gene: .; v_gene: TRBV6-5; j_gene: TRBJ1-6; CDR3aa: CASSSQINSPLHF; CDR3nt: TGTGCCAGCAGTTCACAGATTAATTCACCCCTCCACTTT
abundance: .; d_gene: .; v_gene: TRBV12-3/TRBV12-4; j_gene: TRBJ2-4; CDR3aa: CASSPVLNIQYF; CDR3nt: TGTGCCAGCAGTCCCGTTTTAAACATTCAGTACTTC
abundance: .; d_gene: TRBD2; v_gene: TRBV4-3; j_gene: TRBJ2-3; CDR3aa: CASSQLYGGRGDTQYF; CDR3nt: TGCGCCAGCAGCCAACTTTACGGGGGGAGGGGAGATACGCAGTATTTT
abundance: once; d_gene: .; v_gene: TRBV7-2; j_gene: TRBJ2-7; CDR3aa: CASSPRTGNYEQYF; CDR3nt: TGTGCCAGCAGCCCCCGGACGGGGAACTACGAGCAGTACTTC
abundance: .; d_gene: .; v_gene: TRBV6-6; j_gene: TRBJ1-4; CDR3aa: CASNWGVVPNEKLFF; CDR3nt: TGTGCCAGCAATTGGGGGGTTGTTCCTAATGAAAAACTGTTTTTT
abundance: .; d_gene: TRBD1; v_gene: TRBV9; j_gene: TRBJ1-3; CDR3aa: CASSPRTTGTGFGWASGNTIYF; CDR3nt: TGTGCCAGCAGCCCTAGAACCACCGGGACAGGGTTTGGATGGGCCTCTGGAAACACCATATATTTT
abundance: .; d_gene: .; v_gene: TRBV27; j_gene: TRBJ1-1; CDR3aa: CASSLSAQGNTEAFF; CDR3nt: TGTGCCAGCAGTTTATCGGCGCAGGGGAACACTGAAGCTTTCTTT
abundance: .; d_gene: TRBD2; v_gene: TRBV12-5; j_gene: TRBJ2-2; CDR3aa: CASGRGLAGYTGELFF; CDR3nt: TGTGCTAGTGGTAGAGGACTAGCGGGTTACACCGGGGAGCTGTTTTTT
abundance: .; d_gene: .; v_gene: TRBV7-3; j_gene: TRBJ2-7; CDR3aa: CASSLTGRDPYYEQYF; CDR3nt: TGTGCCAGCAGTCTTACAGGACGAGACCCCTACTACGAGCAGTACTTC
abundance: .; d_gene: .; v_gene: TRBV9; j_gene: TRBJ2-5; CDR3aa: CASSVGREVETQYF; CDR3nt: TGTGCCAGCAGCGTAGGGAGAGAGGTGGAGACCCAGTACTTC
abundance: once; d_gene: .; v_gene: TRBV4-1; j_gene: TRBJ1-5; CDR3aa: CASSQDYMGNQPQHF; CDR3nt: TGCGCCAGCAGCCAAGATTACATGGGCAATCAGCCCCAGCATTTT
abundance: few; d_gene: TRBD1; v_gene: TRBV4-1; j_gene: TRBJ1-1; CDR3aa: CASSHSGGTEAFF; CDR3nt: TGCGCCAGCAGCCACTCAGGGGGAACTGAAGCTTTCTTT
abundance: .; d_gene: .; v_gene: TRBV2; j_gene: TRBJ1-6; CDR3aa: CASMGTRNSPLHF; CDR3nt: TGTGCCAGCATGGGGACACGAAATTCACCCCTCCACTTT
abundance: .; d_gene: TRBD2; v_gene: TRBV6-5; j_gene: TRBJ2-2; CDR3aa: CASRGANTGELFF; CDR3nt: TGTGCCAGCCGGGGGGCGAACACCGGGGAGCTGTTTTTT
abundance: .; d_gene: TRBD1; v_gene: TRBV27; j_gene: TRBJ2-1; CDR3aa: CASSFRQGGYNEQFF; CDR3nt: TGTGCCAGCAGTTTCCGACAGGGGGGATACAATGAGCAGTTCTTC
abundance: .; d_gene: TRBD2; v_gene: TRBV9; j_gene: TRBJ2-3; CDR3aa: CASSVGASGGAVDTQYF; CDR3nt: TGTGCCAGCAGCGTAGGGGCTAGCGGGGGGGCCGTGGATACGCAGTATTTT
abundance: .; d_gene: .; v_gene: TRBV19; j_gene: TRBJ1-1; CDR3aa: CASSSGHRNTEAFF; CDR3nt: TGTGCCAGTAGCTCGGGACACCGGAACACTGAAGCTTTCTTT
abundance: .; d_gene: TRBD1; v_gene: TRBV5-4; j_gene: TRBJ1-4; CDR3aa: CASSSDRATTNEKLFF; CDR3nt: TGTGCCAGCAGCTCGGACAGGGCTACAACTAATGAAAAACTGTTTTTT
abundance: once; d_gene: .; v_gene: TRBV2; j_gene: TRBJ2-1; CDR3aa: CASSGGSSSYNEQFF; CDR3nt: TGTGCCAGCAGTGGAGGCAGTAGCTCCTACAATGAGCAGTTCTTC
abundance: .; d_gene: TRBD2; v_gene: TRBV4-3; j_gene: TRBJ2-1; CDR3aa: CASSQVIAGGRGNEQFF; CDR3nt: TGCGCCAGCAGCCAAGTTATAGCGGGGGGGCGTGGCAATGAGCAGTTCTTC
abundance: .; d_gene: .; v_gene: TRBV19; j_gene: TRBJ1-2; CDR3aa: CASSIVSYSGYTF; CDR3nt: TGTGCCAGTAGTATTGTAAGCTATTCTGGCTACACCTTC
abundance: .; d_gene: TRBD1; v_gene: TRBV27; j_gene: TRBJ2-1; CDR3aa: CASSLEGQPYNEQFF; CDR3nt: TGTGCCAGCAGTTTAGAGGGACAGCCCTACAATGAGCAGTTCTTC
abundance: .; d_gene: .; v_gene: TRBV3-1/TRBV3-2; j_gene: TRBJ1-1; CDR3aa: CASSQWAGMTFF; CDR3nt: TGTGCCAGCAGCCAATGGGCAGGAATGACTTTCTTT
abundance: .; d_gene: .; v_gene: TRBV5-1; j_gene: TRBJ2-1; CDR3aa: CASSPGEGEQFF; CDR3nt: TGCGCCAGCAGCCCAGGGGAAGGTGAGCAGTTCTTC
abundance: .; d_gene: TRBD1; v_gene: TRBV11-2; j_gene: TRBJ1-5; CDR3aa: CASSPGAGGLYQPQHF; CDR3nt: TGTGCCAGCAGCCCCGGGGCAGGGGGCCTTTATCAGCCCCAGCATTTT
abundance: few; d_gene: .; v_gene: TRBV6-6; j_gene: TRBJ1-1; CDR3aa: CASSGVGLPNTEAFF; CDR3nt: TGTGCCAGCAGTGGCGTGGGACTACCGAACACTGAAGCTTTCTTT
abundance: .; d_gene: .; v_gene: TRBV29-1; j_gene: TRBJ2-7; CDR3aa: CSVEVGSSYEQYF; CDR3nt: TGCAGCGTTGAAGTGGGGAGCTCCTACGAGCAGTACTTC
abundance: .; d_gene: .; v_gene: TRBV15; j_gene: TRBJ2-5; CDR3aa: CATSRDGLTGASTQYF; CDR3nt: TGTGCCACCAGCAGAGATGGGCTAACAGGAGCTTCGACCCAGTACTTC
abundance: .; d_gene: TRBD2; v_gene: TRBV7-4; j_gene: TRBJ2-7; CDR3aa: CASSSNTSGATYEQYF; CDR3nt: TGTGCCAGCAGCTCCAATACTAGCGGGGCCACCTACGAGCAGTACTTC
abundance: .; d_gene: .; v_gene: TRBV7-2; j_gene: TRBJ2-6; CDR3aa: CASSLTVAGANVLTF; CDR3nt: TGTGCCAGCAGCCTAACAGTGGCCGGGGCCAACGTCCTGACTTTC
abundance: .; d_gene: TRBD1; v_gene: TRBV13; j_gene: TRBJ2-7; CDR3aa: CASSRPSGRGQGSSKQYF; CDR3nt: TGTGCCAGCAGCAGACCATCGGGGCGGGGACAGGGAAGTTCGAAGCAGTACTTC
abundance: .; d_gene: TRBD1; v_gene: TRBV11-2; j_gene: TRBJ2-7; CDR3aa: CASSSRDRGYEQYF; CDR3nt: TGTGCCAGCAGCTCCCGGGACAGGGGCTACGAGCAGTACTTC
abundance: .; d_gene: TRBD2; v_gene: TRBV4-3; j_gene: TRBJ2-5; CDR3aa: CASSQEWVLAAQETQYF; CDR3nt: TGCGCCAGCAGCCAAGAATGGGTACTAGCGGCACAAGAGACCCAGTACTTC
abundance: .; d_gene: TRBD1; v_gene: TRBV15; j_gene: TRBJ1-1; CDR3aa: CATSRDRGTAFGAEAFF; CDR3nt: TGTGCCACCAGCAGAGATCGAGGGACAGCCTTCGGCGCTGAAGCTTTCTTT
abundance: .; d_gene: TRBD1; v_gene: TRBV5-4; j_gene: TRBJ2-3; CDR3aa: CASSPGQGVDTQYF; CDR3nt: TGTGCCAGCAGCCCGGGACAGGGGGTAGATACGCAGTATTTT
abundance: .; d_gene: .; v_gene: TRBV7-9; j_gene: TRBJ2-7; CDR3aa: CASSLEGLGRWEQYF; CDR3nt: TGTGCCAGCAGCTTAGAGGGTCTGGGGCGGTGGGAGCAGTACTTC